The 10 T cell receptor beta chains presented below share a single source sample, sequenced in a study of identifying expanded T cells in peripheral blood (dated by TCRdb to the late 2010s). The library was prepared using the immunoSEQ multiplex PCR assay. TCRdb re-hosts the immuneACCESS table, in-frame sequences only. Its copies lack some clones; in the studies checked, an unresolved V gene accounts for under half of them, and the cause for the rest is not known. For this sample there are around 120,000 clones; approximately 86% appear just once. 7.5% to 9% of the sample is held by the ten biggest clonotypes. The sample taken for sequencing was blood. These receptors were obtained from a person aged 18 to 75 in good health.

This chain joins TRBV10-1 and TRBJ2-2; D is undetermined. CDR3 length: 14 amino acids. Per germline, CDR1 WNHNN and CDR2 SYGVQD (reference sequence). The V and J ends lost 5 bases and 4 bases respectively, with 11 bases between them. For the CDR3, the DNA is TGCGCCAGCAGTCCCGGGTCATCCACCGGGGAGCTGTTTTTT. Translation: CASSPGSSTGELFF.

This chain links TRBV5-1 with TRBJ2-2, with a tentative D call TRBD1 (5 bases). Germline V CDR1 and CDR2: SGHRS, YFSETQ. This CDR3 is built from 14 residues. V gave up 2 bases and J gave up 7 bases, with 12 bases separating them. CDR3 loop: CASSFVRAGGELFF. The CDR3 DNA sequence: TGCGCCAGCAGCTTCGTCAGGGCCGGCGGGGAGCTGTTTTTT. The variable domain in full, with the rest retrieved from reference TRBV5-1 and TRBJ2-2, is KAGVTQTPRYLIKTRGQQVTLSCSPISGHRSVSWYQQTPGQGLQFLFEYFSETQRNKGNFPGRFSGRQFSNSRSEMNVSTLELGDSALYLCASSFVRAGGELFFGEGSRLTVL.

DNA for the CDR3: TGTGCCATCAAGGGCAGAGAAGATGAAAAACTGTTTTTT. Translated, it gives CAIKGREDEKLFF. V usage is TRBV10-3 and J usage is TRBJ1-4; D is undetermined. V gave up 7 bases and J gave up 6 bases, with 12 bases separating them. This CDR3 has 13 amino acids. Germline V gene sequence: CDR1 ENHRY, CDR2 SYGVKD.

The chain couples TRBV6-1 to TRBJ2-5, with no clear D. The CDR3 consists of 13 residues. Germline assignment: CDR1 MNHNS and CDR2 SASEGT. The V and J ends lost 2 bases and 3 bases respectively, with 7 bases between them. In nucleotides, the CDR3 is TGTGCCAGCAGTGAAAATCTAGAAGAGACCCAGTACTTC. Its translation is CASSENLEETQYF.

The rearrangement uses TRBV7-9 and TRBJ2-4; D not certain. Germline V lookup: CDR1 SEHNR, CDR2 FQNEAQ (reference sequence). V lost 5 bases to trimming and J lost 9 bases, with 8 bases between them. This CDR3 has 11 amino acids. DNA for the CDR3: TGTGCCAGCAGCCCTAGTGTCATTCAGTACTTC. This sequence encodes CASSPSVIQYF. Looking up the rest from reference TRBV7-9 and TRBJ2-4 gives the full variable domain: DTGVSQNPRHKITKRGQNVTFRCDPISEHNRLYWYRQTLGQGPEFLTYFQNEAQLEKSRLLSDRFSAERPKGSFSTLEIQRTEQGDSAMYLCASSPSVIQYFGAGTRLSVL.

This chain joins TRBV4-2 and TRBJ1-2; no reliable D call. Germline assignment: CDR1 LGHNA and CDR2 YNFKEQ. The CDR3 covers 14 residues. V was cut by 2 bases and J by 6 bases, with 13 bases left in between. CDR3 nucleotide sequence: TGTGCCAGCAGCCAAAATAAAGGCCAAGATGGCTACACCTTC. Amino acids: CASSQNKGQDGYTF.

This clone was seen only once. The chain couples TRBV11-2 to TRBJ2-7; 8 nucleotides match TRBD1. The CDR3 has 15 amino acids. Germline V lookup: CDR1 SGHAT, CDR2 FQNNGV. Germline trimming cut 1 base from V and 0 bases from J; bases unmatched to any gene: 2. CDR3 protein: CASSLVQGDSYEQYF. In nucleotides, the CDR3 is TGTGCCAGCAGCTTAGTACAGGGGGACTCCTACGAGCAGTACTTC.

The V and J genes are TRBV5-1 and TRBJ2-1; the match to TRBD1 covers 7 bases. The CDR3 spans 14 residues. V shed 4 bases, J shed 5 bases, and the junction held 6 bases outside the gene matches. Per germline, CDR1 SGHRS and CDR2 YFSETQ. CDR3 in DNA: TGCGCCAGCAGCCGGGACAGTACAAACAATGAGCAGTTCTTC. This codes for CASSRDSTNNEQFF.

This rearrangement joins TRBV27 to TRBJ2-7; D call uncertain. V was pared by 8 bases and J by 3 bases, with 14 bases between. The CDR3 has 13 residues. Germline V gene data show CDR1 as MNHEY and CDR2 as SMNVEV (reference sequence). The CDR3 nucleotides read TGTGCCAGCGGGGTAAGGGTGGGCTACGAGCAGTACTTC. Translated, it gives CASGVRVGYEQYF.

This chain connects TRBV6-6 to TRBJ2-2; D is ambiguous. The CDR3 runs to 13 residues. Trimming took 5 bases from V and 1 from J, leaving 5 bases between them. In germline, CDR1 is MNHNY, CDR2 SVGAGI (reference sequence). The CDR3: CASSTRNTGELFF. DNA of the CDR3: TGTGCCAGCAGTACCCGGAACACCGGGGAGCTGTTTTTT.